What follows describes a single T cell receptor (beta chain). These data are taken from a study of CD8+ T cells in alopecia areata. After isolation, RNA underwent reverse transcription to generate cDNA as the sequencing template. The method was immunoSEQ multiplex PCR; TCRdb's version includes in-frame clones alone and lacks a portion of them. The table has about 190,000 clones, around 60% seen once. The CDR3 runs 16 residues. The J segment lost 3 bases and the V segment lost 2 bases, leaving 6 bases of the junction unmatched. Germline V CDR1 and CDR2: SGDLS, YYNGEE. This sequence originates from a human donor with alopecia areata. The input for sequencing was CD4+ T cells sorted from blood, taken at week 0. V is TRBV9 and J is TRBJ1-5; 9 bases are shared with TRBD1. CDR3: CASSVGGQGNNQPQHF. CDR3 bases: TGTGCCAGCAGCGTCGGGGGACAGGGCAACAATCAGCCCCAGCATTTT.